The rows below give T cell receptor beta chains drawn from one sample of a study of cytotoxic CD8 clonotypes in ibrutinib-treated CLL. Assay: immunoSEQ multiplex PCR; the TCRdb copy retains only in-frame clones and omits some. The sample records 60,000 to 95,000 clones, over 65% being singletons. Source: PBMCs, taken after 24 months of ibrutinib treatment. Every receptor here comes from a human donor with chronic lymphocytic leukemia. The CDR3 runs from the conserved cysteine through the conserved F or W. Each record gives: J gene, V gene, CDR3 length, clone size, D gene, CDR3 DNA, CDR3 protein. The D gene is left open where the match is weak. Clone sizes are given selectively: once, few, many, or a class where the clone is expanded.

>TRBJ2-1|TRBV2|15|NA|TRBD2
TGTGCCAGCAGTTCTAGCGGGCGCCAAGCCAGGGAGCAGTTCTTC
CASSSSGRQAREQFF
>TRBJ1-4|TRBV28|12|NA|NA
TGTGCCAGCAGGGGGCCAATGGAAAAACTGTTTTTT
CASRGPMEKLFF
>TRBJ2-7|TRBV5-6|16|NA|TRBD2
TGTGCCAGCAGCTTGGCCGGGACTAGCGGCTCCTACGAGCAGTACTTC
CASSLAGTSGSYEQYF
>TRBJ2-3|TRBV5-4|15|NA|NA
TGTGCCAGCAGCTTGCAGGAGGGAGGAGTGGATACGCAGTATTTT
CASSLQEGGVDTQYF
>TRBJ1-5|TRBV2|14|NA|TRBD1
TGTGCCAGCAGTGCCTCCAGGGGGCAACAGCCCCAGCATTTT
CASSASRGQQPQHF
>TRBJ2-2|TRBV5-4|17|NA|TRBD2
TGTGCCAGCAGCCGCCGGGTAGCGGGAGTCTTTACCGGGGAGCTGTTTTTT
CASSRRVAGVFTGELFF
>TRBJ1-5|TRBV2|14|NA|TRBD1
TGTGCCAGCAGGACAGGGGTCAGTAATCAGCCCCAGCATTTT
CASRTGVSNQPQHF
>TRBJ2-5|TRBV19|11|NA|NA
TGTGCCAGTAGTATTCAAGAGACCCAGTACTTC
CASSIQETQYF
>TRBJ2-7|TRBV6-5|14|NA|TRBD2
TGTGCCAGCCTGGGACTACTCAGCTCCTACGAGCAGTACTTC
CASLGLLSSYEQYF
>TRBJ1-5|TRBV18|14|few|NA
TGTGCCAGCTCACTGGACAGTCCCAATCAGCCCCAGCATTTT
CASSLDSPNQPQHF
>TRBJ2-2|TRBV5-4|14|NA|TRBD1
TGTGCCAGCAAGAGGGACAGGGGGCCCGGGGAGCTGTTTTTT
CASKRDRGPGELFF
>TRBJ1-5|TRBV28|16|NA|TRBD1
TGTGCCAGCAGTTCGCCCTCCGGGACAGCCAATCAGCCCCAGCATTTT
CASSSPSGTANQPQHF
>TRBJ1-1|TRBV6-1|14|once|TRBD1
TGTGCCAGCAGTAATCAGGGGGCAGGCACTGAAGCTTTCTTT
CASSNQGAGTEAFF